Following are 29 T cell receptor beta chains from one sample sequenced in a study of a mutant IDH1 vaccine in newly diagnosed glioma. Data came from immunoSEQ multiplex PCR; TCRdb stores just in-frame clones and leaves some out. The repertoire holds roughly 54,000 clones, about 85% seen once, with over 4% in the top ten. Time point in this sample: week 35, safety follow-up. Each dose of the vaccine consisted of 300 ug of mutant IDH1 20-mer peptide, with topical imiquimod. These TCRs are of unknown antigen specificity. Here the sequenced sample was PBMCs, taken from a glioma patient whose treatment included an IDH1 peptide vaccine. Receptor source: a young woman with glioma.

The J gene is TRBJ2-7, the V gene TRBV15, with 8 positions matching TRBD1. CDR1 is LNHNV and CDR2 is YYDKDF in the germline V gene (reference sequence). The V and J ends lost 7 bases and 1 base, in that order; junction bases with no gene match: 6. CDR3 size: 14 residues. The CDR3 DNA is TGTGCCACCACTTCTACAGGGGGGTCCTACGAGCAGTACTTC. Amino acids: CATTSTGGSYEQYF. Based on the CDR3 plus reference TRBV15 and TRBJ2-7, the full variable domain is DAMVIQNPRYQVTQFGKPVTLSCSQTLNHNVMYWYQQKSSQAPKLLFHYYDKDFNNEADTPDNFQSRRPNTSFCFLDIRSPGLGDTAMYLCATTSTGGSYEQYFGPGTRLTVT.

For the CDR3, the DNA is TGTGCCAGCTCACCGAAAGCCTGGACAGGGGCCCCGCCAACTAATGAAAAACTGTTTTTT. Translated, it gives CASSPKAWTGAPPTNEKLFF. The chain has TRBV18 and TRBJ1-4; 9 positions agree with TRBD1. Losses at the gene ends were 3 bases for V and 0 bases for J; bases not matched to a gene: 14. CDR3 length: 20 residues. Germline V lookup: CDR1 KGHSH, CDR2 LQKENI.

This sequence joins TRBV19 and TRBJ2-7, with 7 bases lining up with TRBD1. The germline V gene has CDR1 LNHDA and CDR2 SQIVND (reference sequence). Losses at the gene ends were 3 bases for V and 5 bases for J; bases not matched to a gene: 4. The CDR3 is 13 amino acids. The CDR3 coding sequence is TGTGCCAGTAGTATGAGGGGACAGAACGAGCAGTACTTC. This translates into CASSMRGQNEQYF.

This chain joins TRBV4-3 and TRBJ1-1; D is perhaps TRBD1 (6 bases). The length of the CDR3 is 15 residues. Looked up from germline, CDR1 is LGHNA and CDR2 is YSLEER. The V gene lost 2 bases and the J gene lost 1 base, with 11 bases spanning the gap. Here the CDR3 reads CASSQPGQWNTEAFF. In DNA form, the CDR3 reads TGCGCCAGCAGCCAACCAGGACAGTGGAACACTGAAGCTTTCTTT.

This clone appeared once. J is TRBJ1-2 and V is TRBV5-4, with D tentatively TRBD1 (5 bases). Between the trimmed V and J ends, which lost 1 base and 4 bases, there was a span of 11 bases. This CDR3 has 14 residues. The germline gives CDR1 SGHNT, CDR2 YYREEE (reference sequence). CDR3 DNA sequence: TGTGCCAGCAGCTTGTCAGGGCCTTTCTATGGCTACACCTTC. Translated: CASSLSGPFYGYTF.

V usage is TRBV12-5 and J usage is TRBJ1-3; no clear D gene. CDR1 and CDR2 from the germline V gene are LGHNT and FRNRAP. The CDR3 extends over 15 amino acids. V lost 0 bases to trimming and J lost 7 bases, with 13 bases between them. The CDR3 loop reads CASGLVGYDGNTIYF. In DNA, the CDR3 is TGTGCTAGTGGTTTGGTAGGGTATGATGGGAACACCATATATTTT.

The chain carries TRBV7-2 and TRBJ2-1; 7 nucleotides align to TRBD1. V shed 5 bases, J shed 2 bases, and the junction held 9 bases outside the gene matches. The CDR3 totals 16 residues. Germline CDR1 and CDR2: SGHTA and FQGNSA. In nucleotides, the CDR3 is TGTGCCAGCAGCGAACCACAGGGGTGGCCCTACAATGAGCAGTTCTTC. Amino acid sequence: CASSEPQGWPYNEQFF. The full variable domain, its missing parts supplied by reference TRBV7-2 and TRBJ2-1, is GAGVSQSPSNKVTEKGKDVELRCDPISGHTALYWYRQSLGQGLEFLIYFQGNSAPDKSGLPSDRFSAERTGGSVSTLTIQRTQQEDSAVYLCASSEPQGWPYNEQFFGPGTRLTVL.

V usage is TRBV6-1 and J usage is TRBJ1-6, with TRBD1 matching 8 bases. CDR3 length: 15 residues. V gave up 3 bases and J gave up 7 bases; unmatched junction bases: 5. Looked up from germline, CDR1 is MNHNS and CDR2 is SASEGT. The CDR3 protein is CASSDSTGENSPLHF. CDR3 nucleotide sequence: TGTGCCAGCAGTGACTCGACAGGGGAGAATTCACCCCTCCACTTT.

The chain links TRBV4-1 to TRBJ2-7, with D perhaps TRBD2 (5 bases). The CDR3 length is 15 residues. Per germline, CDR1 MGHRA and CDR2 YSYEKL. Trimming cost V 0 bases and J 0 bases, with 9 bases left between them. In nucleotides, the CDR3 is TGCGCCAGCAGCCAAGAACTAGGGTTCTCCTACGAGCAGTACTTC. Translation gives CASSQELGFSYEQYF.

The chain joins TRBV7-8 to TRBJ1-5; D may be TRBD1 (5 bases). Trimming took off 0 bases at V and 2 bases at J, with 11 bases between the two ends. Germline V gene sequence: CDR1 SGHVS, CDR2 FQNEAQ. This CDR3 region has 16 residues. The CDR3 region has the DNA TGTGCCAGCAGCTTAGCGGCTACGGGGGGCAATCAGCCCCAGCATTTT. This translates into CASSLAATGGNQPQHF.

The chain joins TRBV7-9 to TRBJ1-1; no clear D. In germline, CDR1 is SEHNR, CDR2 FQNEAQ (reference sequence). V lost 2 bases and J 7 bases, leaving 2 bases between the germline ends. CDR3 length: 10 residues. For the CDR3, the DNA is TGTGCCAGCAGCTTAAATGAAGCTTTCTTT. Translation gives CASSLNEAFF.

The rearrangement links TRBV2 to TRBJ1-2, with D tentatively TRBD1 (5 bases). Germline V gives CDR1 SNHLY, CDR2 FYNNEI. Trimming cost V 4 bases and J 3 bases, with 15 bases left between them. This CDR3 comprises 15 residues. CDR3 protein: CASSGRWDGDYGYTF. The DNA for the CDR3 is TGTGCCAGCAGTGGTCGATGGGACGGGGACTATGGCTACACCTTC.

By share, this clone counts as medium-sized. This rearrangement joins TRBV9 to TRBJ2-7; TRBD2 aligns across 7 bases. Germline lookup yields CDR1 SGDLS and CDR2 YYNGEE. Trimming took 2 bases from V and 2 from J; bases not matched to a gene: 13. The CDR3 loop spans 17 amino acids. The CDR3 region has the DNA TGTGCCAGCAGCGTCGGACTTCACCCGGGAGGTCCCTACGAGCAGTACTTC. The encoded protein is CASSVGLHPGGPYEQYF.

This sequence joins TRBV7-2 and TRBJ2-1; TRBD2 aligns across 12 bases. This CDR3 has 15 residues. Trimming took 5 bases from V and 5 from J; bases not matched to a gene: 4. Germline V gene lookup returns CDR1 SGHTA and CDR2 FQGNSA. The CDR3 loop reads CASSRTSGANNEQFF. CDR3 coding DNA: TGTGCCAGCAGCCGGACTAGCGGGGCAAACAATGAGCAGTTCTTC.

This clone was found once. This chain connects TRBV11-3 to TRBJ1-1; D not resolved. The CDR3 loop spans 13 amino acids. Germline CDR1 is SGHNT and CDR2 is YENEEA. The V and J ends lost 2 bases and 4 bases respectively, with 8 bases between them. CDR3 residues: CASSLRSATEAFF. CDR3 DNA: TGTGCCAGCAGCTTACGCAGTGCCACTGAAGCTTTCTTT.

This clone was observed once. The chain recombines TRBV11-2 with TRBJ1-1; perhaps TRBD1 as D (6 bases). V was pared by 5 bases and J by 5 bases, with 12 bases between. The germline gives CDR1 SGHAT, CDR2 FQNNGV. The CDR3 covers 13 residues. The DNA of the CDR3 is TGTGCCAGCAGCGGCCGACAGGATACTGAAGCTTTCTTT. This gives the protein CASSGRQDTEAFF.

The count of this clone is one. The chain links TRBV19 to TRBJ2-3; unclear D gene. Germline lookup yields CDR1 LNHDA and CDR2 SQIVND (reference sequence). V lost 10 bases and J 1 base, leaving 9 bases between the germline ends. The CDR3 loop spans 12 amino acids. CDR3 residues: CATATGTDTQYF. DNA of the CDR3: TGTGCCACCGCAACTGGCACAGATACGCAGTATTTT.

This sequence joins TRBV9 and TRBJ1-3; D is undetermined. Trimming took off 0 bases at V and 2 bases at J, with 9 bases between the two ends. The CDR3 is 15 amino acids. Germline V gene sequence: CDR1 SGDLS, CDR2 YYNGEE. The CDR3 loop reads CASSVGGRTGNTIYF. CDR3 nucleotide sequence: TGTGCCAGCAGCGTAGGTGGGAGAACTGGAAACACCATATATTTT.

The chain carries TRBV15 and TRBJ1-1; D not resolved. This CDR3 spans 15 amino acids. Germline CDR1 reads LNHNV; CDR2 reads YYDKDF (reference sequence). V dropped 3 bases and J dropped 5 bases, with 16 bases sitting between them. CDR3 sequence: CATSSGRRSWTEAFF. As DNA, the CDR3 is TGTGCCACCAGCAGCGGCAGGCGTTCGTGGACTGAAGCTTTCTTT.

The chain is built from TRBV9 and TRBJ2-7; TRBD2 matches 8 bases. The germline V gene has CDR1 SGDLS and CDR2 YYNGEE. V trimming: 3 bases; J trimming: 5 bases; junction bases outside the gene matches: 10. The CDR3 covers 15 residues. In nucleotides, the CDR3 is TGTGCCAGCAGCGCCCATACTAGCGGAGCGGACGAGCAGTACTTC. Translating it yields CASSAHTSGADEQYF.

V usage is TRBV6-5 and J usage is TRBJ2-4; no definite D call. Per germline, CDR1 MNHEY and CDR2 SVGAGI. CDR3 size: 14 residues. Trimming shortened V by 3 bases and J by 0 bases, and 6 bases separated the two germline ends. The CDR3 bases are TGTGCCAGCAGTTATGGGGTAGCCAAAAACATTCAGTACTTC. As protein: CASSYGVAKNIQYF.

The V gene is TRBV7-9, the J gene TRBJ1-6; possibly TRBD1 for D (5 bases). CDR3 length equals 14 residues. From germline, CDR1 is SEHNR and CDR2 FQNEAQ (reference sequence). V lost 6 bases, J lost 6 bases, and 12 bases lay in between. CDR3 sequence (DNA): TGTGCCAGCAGAAGCCAGGGCTTTAATTCACCCCTCCACTTT. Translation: CASRSQGFNSPLHF.

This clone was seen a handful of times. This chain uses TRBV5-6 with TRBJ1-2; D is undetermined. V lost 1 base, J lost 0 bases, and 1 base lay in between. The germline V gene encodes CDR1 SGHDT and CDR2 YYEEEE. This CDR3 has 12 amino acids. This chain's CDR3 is CASSLSNYGYTF. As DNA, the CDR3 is TGTGCCAGCAGCTTGTCTAACTATGGCTACACCTTC.

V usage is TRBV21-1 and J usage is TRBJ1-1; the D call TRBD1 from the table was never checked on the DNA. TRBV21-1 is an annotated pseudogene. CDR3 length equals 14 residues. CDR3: CASSLERGGTEAFF. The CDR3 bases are TGTGCCAGCAGCCTGGAAAGGGGCGGAACTGAAGCTTTCTTT.

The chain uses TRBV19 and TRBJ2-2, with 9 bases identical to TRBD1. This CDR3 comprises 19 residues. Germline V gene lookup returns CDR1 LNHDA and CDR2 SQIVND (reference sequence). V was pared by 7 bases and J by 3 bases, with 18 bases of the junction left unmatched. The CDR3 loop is CASTSIYFLGQGDTGELFF. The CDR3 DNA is TGTGCCAGTACCAGTATATATTTCCTGGGACAGGGTGACACCGGGGAGCTGTTTTTT.

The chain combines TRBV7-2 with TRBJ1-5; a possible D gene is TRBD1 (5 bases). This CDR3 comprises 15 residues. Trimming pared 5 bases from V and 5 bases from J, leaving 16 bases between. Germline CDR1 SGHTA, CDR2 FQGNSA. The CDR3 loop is CASSPDDSDDQPQHF. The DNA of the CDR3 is TGTGCCAGCAGCCCCGACGACAGTGACGATCAGCCCCAGCATTTT.

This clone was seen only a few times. CDR3 region: CASSPPTALPAYEQYF. CDR3 DNA sequence: TGTGCCAGCTCACCGCCGACAGCTTTACCAGCCTACGAGCAGTACTTC. This chain connects TRBV18 to TRBJ2-7; perhaps TRBD1 as D (5 bases). This CDR3 comprises 16 residues. Germline CDR1 and CDR2: KGHSH and LQKENI. Trimming cost V 3 bases and J 2 bases, with 17 bases left between them.

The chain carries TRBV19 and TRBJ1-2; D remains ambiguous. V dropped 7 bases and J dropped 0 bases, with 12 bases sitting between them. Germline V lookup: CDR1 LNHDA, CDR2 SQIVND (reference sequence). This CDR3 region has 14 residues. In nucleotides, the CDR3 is TGTGCCAGTACCCTGGAAGGACCTAACTATGGCTACACCTTC. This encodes CASTLEGPNYGYTF.

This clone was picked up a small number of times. The CDR3 is CASISGGYTEAFF. CDR3 nucleotide sequence: TGTGCCAGCATCTCCGGGGGGTACACTGAAGCTTTCTTT. This chain links TRBV2 with TRBJ1-1, with D maybe TRBD1 (5 bases). CDR1 is SNHLY and CDR2 is FYNNEI in the germline V gene. The CDR3 has 13 residues. V lost 7 bases and J 3 bases, leaving 12 bases between the germline ends.